The clone carrying this T cell receptor beta chain was counted only a few times. No antigen is known for it. This CDR3 spans 12 amino acids. Germline V gene lookup returns CDR1 DFQATT and CDR2 SNEGSKA (reference sequence). With 8 bases removed from V and 2 bases from J, the gap between germline ends came to 12 bases. The record originates from a study of early T cells in non-severe SARS-CoV-2 infection. Whole-study context: Bulk RNA taken from unsorted whole blood was sequenced, leaving chains unpaired. Study outcomes and limitations: Matches to VDJdb favored anti-spike CD8 responses and missed private and CD4 specificities.

Attachment of unique molecular identifiers was made to individual cDNA molecules. TCRdb passed the 5' RACE reads through MiXCR, listing each CDR3 protein once. The repertoire includes 70,000 to 90,000 distinct CDR3 sequences, approximately 11% of them detected once, and approximately 4.5% sits in the top ten. The sequenced sample was whole blood. The chain uses TRBV20-1 and TRBJ2-5, with a possible D match to TRBD2 (6 bases). The clonotype comes from an adult who was a healthcare worker with PCR-confirmed SARS-CoV-2 infection or an uninfected control (not recorded which). The CDR3 loop is CSTRGLQETQYF. The CDR3 region has the DNA TGCAGTACCCGGGGGTTACAAGAGACCCAGTACTTC.